These T cell receptor beta chains were read from a single sample in a study of T cell repertoires in cytomegalovirus infection. TCRdb recomputed calls from the reads with MiXCR, one row per CDR3 protein. The sample lists fewer than 350,000 distinct CDR3 sequences, roughly 9.5% occurring once. Sequenced: PBMCs. These receptors originate from a human donor in good health (CMV status not recorded). Some clones in this sample may be carry-over from other donors' samples. Each CDR3 is given with its conserved first and last residue. D genes are given only for firm matches. Clone size is shown for a subset of rows, as once, few, many or a class of expanded clone.

>TRBJ2-7|TRBV2|-|-
CASSERPGWVGGGRRYEQYF
TGTGCCAGCAGTGAACGCCCCGGGTGGGTGGGGGGGGGCCGTCGGTACGAGCAGTACTTC
>TRBJ2-5|TRBV25-1|TRBD2|-
CASSERGTSVEETQYF
TGTGCCAGCAGTGAACGGGGGACTAGCGTGGAGGAGACCCAGTACTTC
>TRBJ1-4|TRBV4-1|-|-
CASSQSSKGTGEKLFF
TGCGCCAGCAGCCAATCGAGTAAAGGGACTGGTGAAAAACTGTTTTTT
>TRBJ1-2|TRBV28|-|-
CASSPWGLGYTF
TGTGCCAGCAGTCCCTGGGGGCTAGGCTACACCTTC
>TRBJ2-7|TRBV4-3|TRBD2|few
CASSHSLAREQYF
TGCGCCAGCAGCCATTCACTAGCGCGAGAGCAGTACTTC
>TRBJ2-2|TRBV7-2|TRBD2|many
CASSLLGTSNTGELFF
TGTGCCAGCAGCTTACTGGGGACTAGTAACACCGGGGAGCTGTTTTTT
>TRBJ2-5|TRBV25-1|-|-
CASSEGGVVETQYF
TGTGCCAGCAGTGAAGGTGGCGTTGTGGAGACCCAGTACTTC
>TRBJ2-7|TRBV7-2|TRBD1|many
CASSLAPGQQSSYEQYF
TGTGCCAGCAGCTTAGCACCGGGACAGCAAAGCTCCTACGAGCAGTACTTC
>TRBJ1-1|TRBV4-2|-|many
CASSQPDSTEAFF
TGTGCCAGCAGCCAACCGGACAGCACTGAAGCTTTCTTT
>TRBJ1-2|TRBV6-1|TRBD1|few
CASKTGDYGYTF
TGTGCCAGTAAGACAGGGGATTATGGCTACACCTTC
>TRBJ2-4|TRBV6-2/TRBV6-3|-|few
CASSYTGLAKNIQYF
TGTGCCAGCAGTTATACGGGGTTAGCCAAAAACATTCAGTACTTC
>TRBJ2-2|TRBV28|-|few
CASSPTGSYTGELFF
TGTGCCAGCAGTCCGACAGGATCGTACACCGGGGAGCTGTTTTTT
>TRBJ2-3|TRBV29-1|-|-
CSVEDRRFSTDTQYF
TGCAGCGTTGAAGATCGGCGGTTTAGCACAGATACGCAGTATTTT
>TRBJ2-3|TRBV2|TRBD2|many
CASRLAGGSTDTQYF
TGTGCCAGCAGGCTAGCGGGGGGTAGCACAGATACGCAGTATTTT
>TRBJ2-7|TRBV10-3|-|many
CAISEGSAGWAEQYF
TGTGCCATCAGTGAGGGCTCGGCAGGATGGGCCGAGCAGTACTTC
>TRBJ2-5|TRBV7-2|-|many
CASSLDRRTQYF
TGTGCCAGCAGCTTAGACAGACGGACCCAGTACTTC
>TRBJ2-2|TRBV9|-|once
CASSVGRGNTGELFF
TGTGCCAGCAGCGTAGGCAGGGGGAACACCGGGGAGCTGTTTTTT
>TRBJ2-7|TRBV4-3|-|many
CASSQAKGKGGYEQYF
TGCGCCAGCAGCCAAGCTAAGGGAAAAGGAGGCTACGAGCAGTACTTC
>TRBJ2-5|TRBV6-1|-|few
CASSRGAPRGETQYF
TGTGCCAGCAGTCGGGGGGCTCCTAGGGGAGAGACCCAGTACTTC
>TRBJ1-1|TRBV10-3|-|many
CAISARDTNTEAFF
TGTGCCATCAGTGCTCGGGACACAAACACTGAAGCTTTCTTT
>TRBJ1-4|TRBV28|-|-
CASTPTGPNEKLFF
TGTGCCAGCACCCCGACAGGTCCTAATGAAAAACTGTTTTTT
>TRBJ2-2|TRBV24-1|-|-
CATSGTLSGELFF
TGTGCCACCTCTGGGACTCTGAGCGGGGAGCTGTTTTTT
>TRBJ1-2|TRBV6-5|-|many
CASSSIANYGYTF
TGTGCCAGCAGCTCGATAGCTAACTATGGCTACACCTTC
>TRBJ2-7|TRBV7-2|-|-
CASSSRPQVGGRRAYEQYF
TGTGCCAGCAGCTCCCGACCTCAGGTGGGGGGCCGGCGGGCATACGAGCAGTACTTC
>TRBJ2-2|TRBV6-1|TRBD2|-
CASRPGLADTGELFF
TGTGCCAGCAGGCCCGGACTAGCGGACACCGGGGAGCTGTTTTTT
>TRBJ1-2|TRBV5-4|-|-
CASRTMGGNYGYTF
TGTGCCAGCAGGACGATGGGGGGGAATTACGGCTACACCTTC
>TRBJ2-2|TRBV7-2|TRBD2|many
CASSSRLADNTGELFF
TGTGCCAGCAGCTCAAGACTAGCGGATAACACCGGGGAGCTGTTTTTT
>TRBJ2-3|TRBV7-2|-|many
CASTDLGATDTQYF
TGTGCCAGCACCGACCTCGGGGCCACAGATACGCAGTATTTT
>TRBJ1-4|TRBV7-6|-|-
CASSGGWIIGANEKLFF
TGTGCCAGCAGCGGCGGATGGATAATTGGGGCTAATGAAAAACTGTTTTTT